This T cell receptor (beta chain) is from a study of breast tumors, draining lymph nodes, adjacent tissues. In this sample, this clonotype turned up many times. TCRdb re-called the multiplex PCR reads with MiXCR, one entry per CDR3 protein. The sample yields about 130,000 distinct CDR3 sequences, 21% seen once. Axillary draining lymph nodes of breast cancer patients supplied the node samples. There are 16 residues in the CDR3. Per the germline V gene, CDR1 is MDHEN and CDR2 is SYDVKM. The trim removed 4 bases at V and 3 bases at J, leaving 11 bases unmatched. The genes are TRBV28 and TRBJ2-7; 8 positions agree with TRBD1. This TCR was recovered from a female donor with breast cancer. Some clones in this sample may be carry-over from other donors' samples. The sequenced sample consisted of axillary lymph node tissue. The CDR3 sequence is CASSSHRGALSYEQYF. CDR3 DNA: TGTGCCAGCAGTTCCCACAGGGGGGCGTTAAGCTACGAGCAGTACTTC.